Shown below are 10 T cell receptor beta chains from a single sample sequenced in a study of cytomegalovirus exposure and HLA in healthy donors. In the PCR, 60 Vbeta and 13 Jbeta primers were used. Here immunoSEQ multiplex PCR was the method, and the copy in TCRdb shows in-frame clones only, minus some. The top ten clones hold roughly 2.7% of a sample with about 140,000 clones, around four fifths of them seen once. Material for sequencing was PBMCs. Receptor source: a boy younger than 10 in good health and CMV-seronegative.

The chain employs TRBV5-1 and TRBJ2-7, with D possibly matching TRBD1 (6 bases). This CDR3 comprises 14 residues. The germline CDR1 and CDR2 sequences are SGHRS and YFSETQ. The V end lost 6 bases, the J end lost 6 bases, and 19 bases lay between the germline ends. CDR3 sequence: CASTPSTGLSEQYF. The CDR3 nucleotides are TGCGCCAGCACCCCATCGACAGGTCTTTCCGAGCAGTACTTC.

This chain connects TRBV7-2 to TRBJ1-6, with a weak D call TRBD1 (6 bases). V was shortened by 8 bases and J by 7 bases, with 21 bases between the two germline ends. The CDR3 is 16 amino acids. The V gene's germline CDR1 is SGHTA and CDR2 FQGNSA. The CDR3 spells CASSYPGQGRNSPLHF. The CDR3 DNA reads TGTGCCAGCTCCTACCCCGGGCAGGGGAGAAATTCACCCCTCCACTTT.

This chain uses TRBV28 with TRBJ2-2; a weak D match, TRBD2 (7 bases). Trimming shortened V by 7 bases and J by 5 bases, and 17 bases separated the two germline ends. The CDR3 loop spans 15 amino acids. CDR1 and CDR2 (germline): MDHEN, SYDVKM. The CDR3 DNA reads as TGTGCCAGCACCGAGGGGGGGGGAAATACCGGGGAGCTGTTTTTT. It translates to CASTEGGGNTGELFF.

The rearrangement joins TRBV7-9 to TRBJ1-5, with TRBD1 as a possible D gene (6 bases). Germline CDR1 SEHNR, CDR2 FQNEAQ (reference sequence). The CDR3 totals 17 residues. V was shortened by 2 bases and J by 1 base, with 15 bases between the two germline ends. The CDR3 loop is CASSLSRGPESNQPQHF. The CDR3 DNA is TGTGCCAGCAGCTTATCCAGGGGCCCAGAGAGCAATCAGCCCCAGCATTTT.

This chain uses TRBV10-1 with TRBJ2-3; 9 bases fit TRBD1. Germline trimming cut 3 bases from V and 2 bases from J; bases unmatched to any gene: 3. Germline-derived CDR1 and CDR2 are WNHNN and SYGVQD (reference sequence). The CDR3 runs 15 residues. CDR3: CASSETGGPTDTQYF. CDR3 DNA: TGCGCCAGCAGTGAAACAGGGGGCCCCACAGATACGCAGTATTTT.

The rearrangement uses TRBV27 and TRBJ1-1; D possibly corresponds to TRBD1 (5 bases). V was clipped by 6 bases and J by 0 bases, with 11 bases between them. Germline-derived CDR1 and CDR2 are MNHEY and SMNVEV (reference sequence). This CDR3 has 14 residues. The CDR3 spells CASRWGGVNTEAFF. CDR3 DNA sequence: TGTGCCAGCAGGTGGGGGGGAGTGAACACTGAAGCTTTCTTT.

The chain combines TRBV10-3 with TRBJ1-1; D is ambiguous. The CDR3 runs to 13 residues. Trimming stripped 4 bases from V and 11 bases from J, with 17 bases between. CDR1 and CDR2 (germline): ENHRY, SYGVKD. CDR3 bases: TGTGCCATCAGTGCGAACAGTGGCCCCGCGGCTTTCTTT. Its protein is CAISANSGPAAFF.

This clone has more than one count but fewer than ten. The V and J genes are TRBV30 and TRBJ1-4; the D is unclear. V gave up 2 bases and J gave up 4 bases, with 11 bases separating them. Germline V gene data show CDR1 as GTSNPN and CDR2 as SVGIG (reference sequence). This CDR3 comprises 14 residues. Written as DNA, the CDR3 is TGTGCCTGGAGTATAGGGAGTCATAATGAAAAACTGTTTTTT. Translated: CAWSIGSHNEKLFF.

The rearrangement uses TRBV7-9 and TRBJ1-1, with 7 bases fitting TRBD1. V shed 3 bases, J shed 6 bases, and the junction held 7 bases outside the gene matches. The CDR3 has 14 amino acids. Looked up from germline, CDR1 is SEHNR and CDR2 is FQNEAQ (reference sequence). The CDR3 region has the DNA TGTGCCAGCAGCTTGGGGACAGACAACGCTGAAGCTTTCTTT. Its translation is CASSLGTDNAEAFF.

The chain joins TRBV30 to TRBJ2-1; tentatively, D is TRBD2 (5 bases). There are 13 residues in the CDR3. V dropped 3 bases and J dropped 7 bases, with 13 bases sitting between them. The germline CDR1 and CDR2 sequences are GTSNPN and SVGIG (reference sequence). The CDR3 DNA sequence: TGTGCCTGGAGCCCGCGCCGGGGTAATGAGCAGTTCTTC. Translated, it gives CAWSPRRGNEQFF.